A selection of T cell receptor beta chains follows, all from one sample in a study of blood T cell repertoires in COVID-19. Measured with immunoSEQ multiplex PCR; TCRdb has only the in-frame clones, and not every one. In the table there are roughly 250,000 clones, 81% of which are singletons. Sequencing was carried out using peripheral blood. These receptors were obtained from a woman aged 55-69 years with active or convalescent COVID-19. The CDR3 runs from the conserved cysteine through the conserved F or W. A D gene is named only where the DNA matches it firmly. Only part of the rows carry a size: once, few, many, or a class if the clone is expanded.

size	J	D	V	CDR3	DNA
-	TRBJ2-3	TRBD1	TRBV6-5	CASNRGPKGTDTQYF	TGTGCCAGCAACAGGGGGCCAAAGGGGACAGATACGCAGTATTTT
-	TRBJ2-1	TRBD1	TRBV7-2	CASSTTGGLSYNEQFF	TGTGCCAGCAGCACAACAGGGGGCCTTTCCTACAATGAGCAGTTCTTC
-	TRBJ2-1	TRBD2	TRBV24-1	CATSSGRRGADNEQFF	TGTGCCACCAGCTCGGGGCGGCGGGGGGCGGACAATGAGCAGTTCTTC
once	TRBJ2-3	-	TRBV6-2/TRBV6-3	CASSYFTADTQYF	TGTGCCAGCAGTTACTTCACGGCAGATACGCAGTATTTT
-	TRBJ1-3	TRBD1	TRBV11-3	CASSSWTGGNTIYF	TGTGCCAGCAGCTCTTGGACAGGGGGAAACACCATATATTTT
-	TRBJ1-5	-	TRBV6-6	CASKPGNQPQHF	TGTGCCAGCAAGCCGGGGAATCAGCCCCAGCATTTT
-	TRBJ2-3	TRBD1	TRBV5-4	CASSLRRGQGITDTQYF	TGTGCCAGCAGCCTCCGTCGGGGACAGGGCATCACAGATACGCAGTATTTT
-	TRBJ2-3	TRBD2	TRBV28	CASSLTGLAGGRSDTQYF	TGTGCCAGCAGTTTGACTGGACTAGCGGGGGGGCGTTCAGATACGCAGTATTTT
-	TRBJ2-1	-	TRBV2	CASRWQRSSYNEQFF	TGTGCCAGCAGGTGGCAGCGGAGCTCCTACAATGAGCAGTTCTTC
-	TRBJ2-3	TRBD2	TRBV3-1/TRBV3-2	CASSQGLAGGISTDTQYF	TGTGCCAGCAGCCAAGGTCTAGCGGGGGGGATTAGCACAGATACGCAGTATTTT
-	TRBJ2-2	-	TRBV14	CASSHRDLIGEELFF	TGTGCCAGCAGCCACCGGGATCTTATTGGAGAGGAGCTGTTTTTT
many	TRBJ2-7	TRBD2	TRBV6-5	CASSYSKVAGGYEQYF	TGTGCCAGCAGTTACTCCAAGGTAGCGGGGGGATACGAGCAGTACTTC
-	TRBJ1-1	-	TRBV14	CASSLWGGRGEFSLNTEAFF	TGTGCCAGCAGCCTGTGGGGGGGGCGTGGGGAGTTCTCTCTGAACACTGAAGCTTTCTTT
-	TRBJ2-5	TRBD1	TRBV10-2	CASGRAGGLETQYF	TGCGCCAGCGGAAGGGCAGGGGGTCTGGAGACCCAGTACTTC
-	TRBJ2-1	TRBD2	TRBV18	CASSNNPGTSGGHYNEQFF	TGTGCCAGCTCAAATAATCCCGGGACTAGCGGGGGCCATTACAATGAGCAGTTCTTC
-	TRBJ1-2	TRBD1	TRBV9	CASSVDGDRGFGYTF	TGTGCCAGCAGCGTAGATGGGGACAGGGGTTTCGGCTACACCTTC
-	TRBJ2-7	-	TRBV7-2	CASSLAPGQFEQYF	TGTGCCAGCAGCTTAGCGCCGGGACAATTCGAGCAGTACTTC
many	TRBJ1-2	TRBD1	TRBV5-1	CASKGGTGASNYGYTF	TGCGCCAGCAAAGGCGGGACAGGGGCCTCCAACTATGGCTACACCTTC
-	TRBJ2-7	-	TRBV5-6	CASSYRVGEQYF	TGTGCCAGCAGTTACAGGGTTGGGGAGCAGTACTTC
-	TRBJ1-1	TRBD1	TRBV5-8	CASSLNRGYTEAFF	TGTGCCAGCAGCTTGAACAGGGGATACACTGAAGCTTTCTTT
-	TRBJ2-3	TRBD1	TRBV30	CAWSDGTGAPKDTQYF	TGTGCCTGGAGTGACGGGACAGGGGCCCCGAAAGATACGCAGTATTTT
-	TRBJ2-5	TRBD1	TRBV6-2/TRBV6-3	CASSLPDRGETQYF	TGTGCCAGCAGCCTACCGGACAGGGGAGAGACCCAGTACTTC
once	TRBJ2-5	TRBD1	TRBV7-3	CASSSGTQGVQETQYF	TGTGCCAGCAGCTCAGGGACGCAGGGGGTTCAAGAGACCCAGTACTTC
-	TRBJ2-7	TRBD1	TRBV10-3	CAISESKDRNEQYF	TGTGCCATCAGTGAGTCGAAGGACAGGAACGAGCAGTACTTC
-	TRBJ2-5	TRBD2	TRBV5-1	CASSLSAGGARETQYF	TGCGCCAGCAGCTTGTCCGCCGGGGGGGCCCGGGAGACCCAGTACTTC
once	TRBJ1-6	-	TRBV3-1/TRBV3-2	CASSQQITNSPLHF	TGTGCCAGCAGCCAGCAAATCACAAATTCACCCCTCCACTTT
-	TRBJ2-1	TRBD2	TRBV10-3	CAISLAGRGNEQFF	TGTGCCATCAGTCTAGCGGGGAGGGGCAATGAGCAGTTCTTC
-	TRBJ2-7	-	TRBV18	CASSPQASGYEQYF	TGTGCCAGCTCACCACAAGCGTCCGGCTACGAGCAGTACTTC
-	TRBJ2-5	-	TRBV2	CASSEPYSRGVKYQETQYF	TGTGCCAGCAGTGAACCCTACTCGCGGGGCGTCAAGTACCAAGAGACCCAGTACTTC